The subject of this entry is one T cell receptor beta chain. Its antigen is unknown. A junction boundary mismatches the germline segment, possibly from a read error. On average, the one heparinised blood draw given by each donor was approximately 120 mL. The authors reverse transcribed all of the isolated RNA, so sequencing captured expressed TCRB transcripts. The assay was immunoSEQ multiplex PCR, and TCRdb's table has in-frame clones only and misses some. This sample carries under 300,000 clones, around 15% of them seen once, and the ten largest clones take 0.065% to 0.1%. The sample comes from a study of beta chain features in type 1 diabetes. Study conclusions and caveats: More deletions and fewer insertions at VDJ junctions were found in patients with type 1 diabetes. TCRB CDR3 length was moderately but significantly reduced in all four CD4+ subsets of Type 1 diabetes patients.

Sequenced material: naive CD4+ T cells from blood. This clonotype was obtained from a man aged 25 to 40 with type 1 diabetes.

The CDR3 spells CASSVAQGATEKLFF. In nucleotides, the CDR3 is TGTGCCAGCAGCGTAGCCCAGGGGGCGACTGAAAAACTGTTTTTT. This chain joins TRBV7-9 and TRBJ1-4, with 8 bases aligning to TRBD1. The germline gives CDR1 SEHNR, CDR2 FQNEAQ (reference sequence). CDR3 length: 15 amino acids.